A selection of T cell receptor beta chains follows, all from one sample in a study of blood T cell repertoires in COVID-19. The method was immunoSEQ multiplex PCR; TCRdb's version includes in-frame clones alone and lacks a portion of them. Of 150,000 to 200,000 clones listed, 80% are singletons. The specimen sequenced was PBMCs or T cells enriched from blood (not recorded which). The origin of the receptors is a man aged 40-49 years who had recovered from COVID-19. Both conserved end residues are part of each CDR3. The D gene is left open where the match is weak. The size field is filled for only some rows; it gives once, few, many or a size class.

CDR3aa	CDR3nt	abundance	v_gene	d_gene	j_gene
CAWRATGAGRNYGYTF	TGTGCCTGGAGAGCGACAGGGGCTGGTAGGAACTATGGCTACACCTTC	.	TRBV30	TRBD1	TRBJ1-2
CASTFLTTGELFF	TGTGCCAGCACGTTTCTAACGACCGGGGAGCTGTTTTTT	many	TRBV3-1/TRBV3-2	.	TRBJ2-2
CASSYRVAGGPGANVLTF	TGTGCCAGCAGCTACCGGGTAGCGGGGGGGCCCGGGGCCAACGTCCTGACTTTC	once	TRBV7-3	TRBD2	TRBJ2-6
CASSLDPAVYDEQFF	TGTGCCAGCAGCTTAGATCCGGCGGTTTACGATGAGCAGTTCTTC	.	TRBV11-2	.	TRBJ2-1
CASSPRDRGSNQPQHF	TGTGCCAGCTCACCCCGGGACAGGGGAAGCAATCAGCCCCAGCATTTT	.	TRBV18	TRBD1	TRBJ1-5
CASRDKGSNQPQHF	TGTGCCAGCCGGGACAAAGGGAGCAATCAGCCCCAGCATTTT	.	TRBV2	.	TRBJ1-5
CASSLYMTRGRDTQYF	TGTGCCAGCAGCCTGTACATGACTAGAGGGCGGGATACGCAGTATTTT	.	TRBV7-8	.	TRBJ2-3
CASSPRTGRAEAFF	TGTGCCAGCAGCCCCAGGACAGGGCGGGCTGAAGCTTTCTTT	.	TRBV9	TRBD1	TRBJ1-1
CASSPEQGRANYGYTF	TGTGCCAGCTCACCAGAACAGGGGCGAGCTAACTATGGCTACACCTTC	once	TRBV18	TRBD1	TRBJ1-2
CASSPGVGRGGRSEQFF	TGTGCCAGCAGCCCCGGAGTGGGGCGGGGGGGCCGGAGTGAGCAGTTCTTC	.	TRBV14	TRBD2	TRBJ2-1
CASSPSLEMNTEAFF	TGTGCCAGCTCACCTAGCTTAGAAATGAACACTGAAGCTTTCTTT	once	TRBV18	.	TRBJ1-1
CASSLVYRTGGTEAFF	TGCGCCAGCAGCTTGGTGTATAGGACAGGGGGCACTGAAGCTTTCTTT	few	TRBV5-1	TRBD1	TRBJ1-1
CASRSRDRGRNYGHTF	TGCGCCAGCAGGTCCCGGGACAGGGGCAGAAACTATGGCCACACCTTC	.	TRBV23-1	TRBD1	TRBJ1-2
CASSYFASGFTDTQYF	TGTGCCAGCAGTTACTTCGCTAGCGGATTCACAGATACGCAGTATTTT	.	TRBV6-5	TRBD2	TRBJ2-3
CASSIGLAGGHLSTDTQYF	TGTGCCAGTAGTATAGGGCTAGCGGGGGGGCACCTTAGCACAGATACGCAGTATTTT	.	TRBV19	TRBD2	TRBJ2-3
CASRVDNSPLHF	TGTGCCAGCAGGGTAGATAATTCACCCCTCCACTTT	.	TRBV2	.	TRBJ1-6
CASSLLAGGSRNEQFF	TGTGCCAGCAGCCTACTTGCGGGGGGGAGCCGGAATGAGCAGTTCTTC	.	TRBV11-2	TRBD2	TRBJ2-1
CASSFSSGGSRAQYF	TGTGCCAGCAGCTTCTCTAGCGGGGGTTCCCGGGCCCAGTACTTC	.	TRBV7-9	TRBD2	TRBJ2-5
CASSQVNSGNTIYF	TGCGCCAGCAGCCAAGTTAACTCTGGAAACACCATATATTTT	.	TRBV4-1	.	TRBJ1-3
CASSYNRDRVRYGYTF	TGTGCCAGCAGTTACAACCGAGACAGGGTTCGGTATGGCTACACCTTC	few	TRBV6-5	TRBD1	TRBJ1-2